This T cell receptor (beta chain) was sequenced in a study of PD-L1 blockade in urothelial cancer. The wider study: Blood analysis took place 3 weeks (second dose) and 6 weeks after treatment start. T cells were recovered from blood samples at a median of roughly 130,000. Findings of the study overall: Patients with below-median pretreatment blood clonality survived longer.

The time point here: pretreatment peripheral blood. Locally advanced or metastatic urothelial carcinoma was present in patients. In the case of this clone: Antigen: not known.

Only in-frame clones appear in the TCRdb table, and some are missing; sequencing was by immunoSEQ multiplex PCR. The table has 90,000 to 100,000 clones, nearly 90% seen once. The CDR3 has 14 amino acids. Unmatched junction bases numbered 4, after V lost 4 bases and J lost 2 bases. CDR1 is LGHNA and CDR2 is YSLEER in the germline V gene. The material was PBMCs, obtained around atezolizumab (anti-PD-L1) treatment. The clonotype comes from a man between 60 and 75 years old with urothelial cancer. This chain connects TRBV4-3 to TRBJ2-5; 7 nucleotides align to TRBD1. CDR3 sequence: CASSPQGVQETQYF. In DNA, the CDR3 is TGCGCCAGCAGCCCTCAGGGGGTGCAAGAGACCCAGTACTTC.